The entry that follows covers one T cell receptor beta chain sequence. Its antigen is not identified. TCRdb's copy holds only in-frame clones and misses some; the assay was immunoSEQ multiplex PCR. The repertoire holds around 16,000 clones, with 65% to 85% as singletons. Per the germline V gene, CDR1 is MRHNA and CDR2 is SNTAGT. This CDR3 is 14 amino acids long. The trim removed 6 bases at V and 6 bases at J, leaving 7 bases unmatched. The data are from a study of CD4 T cells in relation to SARS-CoV-2 and coronaviruses. Before the COVID-19 pandemic, during about 2010-2018, CD4+ T cells were taken from unexposed donors. The cells were cultured for roughly 11 days before CD4+ T cells were isolated.

The chain uses TRBV6-4 and TRBJ1-2, with 10 bases that match TRBD1. Sequencing was performed on CD4+ T cells from PBMCs, cultured in vitro. This clonotype was obtained from a human donor in good health. CDR3 nucleotide sequence: TGTGCCAGCAGATCCGACAGGGGGCTGCATGGCTACACCTTC. Amino acids: CASRSDRGLHGYTF.